These 11 T cell receptor beta chains came from one sample sequenced in a study of tumor-infiltrating lymphocytes in primary liver carcinoma. From roughly 470 ng total RNA, TCR beta cDNA was generated with a primer in the constant region. Three nested multiplex PCR rounds, a slightly modified ARM-PCR method, built the TCR beta libraries. The first two PCR rounds used TRBV1-TRBV30 primers with a Cbeta primer, 9 to 11 cycles each. MiXCR, applied by TCRdb to the multiplex PCR reads, yields one record per CDR3 protein. The sample records about 200,000 distinct CDR3 sequences, roughly two thirds being singletons. Unsorted whole blood yielded blood RNA, and germline DNA was extracted as well. Source material: peripheral blood. These receptors originate from a woman aged 55-69 years with primary liver carcinoma and hepatitis B virus infection.

As concerns this clonotype: A much larger clone sits a single nucleotide away, making a read error possible. The V gene is TRBV10-3, the J gene TRBJ2-2; 8 positions agree with TRBD2. The length of the CDR3 is 16 residues. The germline gives CDR1 ENHRY, CDR2 SYGVKD. V was clipped by 8 bases and J by 0 bases; unmatched bases: 8. CDR3 sequence (DNA): TGTGCCATCGCCGGGAGTAGCGGGACGAACACCGGGGAGCTGTTTTTT. Protein product: CAIAGSSGTNTGELFF.

CDR3 bases: TGCGCCAGCAGCCGGGGACTAGCGGGGGACACAGATACGCAGTATTTT. Translating gives CASSRGLAGDTDTQYF. The V call is TRBV5-1, the J call TRBJ2-3; TRBD2 matches at 14 bases. J gave up 2 bases and V 4 bases, and 3 bases lay outside the gene matches. The germline CDR1 and CDR2 sequences are SGHRS and YFSETQ. The CDR3 totals 16 residues.

This clonotype was recorded at least ten times. V gene TRBV6-5 combines with J gene TRBJ2-7; 15 bases line up with TRBD2. This CDR3 has 20 amino acids. V shed 6 bases, J shed 3 bases, and the junction held 18 bases outside the gene matches. Germline CDR1 MNHEY, CDR2 SVGAGI. The DNA of the CDR3 is TGTGCCAGCAGCCGAGACGGGGACAGGGGACTAGCGGGAGGCCTCTACGAGCAGTACTTC. Protein: CASSRDGDRGLAGGLYEQYF.

As for this clonotype: The junction departs from the called germline gene at one end, perhaps through a read error. The chain has TRBV7-8 and TRBJ2-1; TRBD2 matches 12 bases. The CDR3 has 16 residues. Germline CDR1 and CDR2: SGHVS and FQNEAQ. The CDR3 DNA reads TGTGCTAGCAGCTTAGTTGCGACTAGCGGGAGTAATGAGCAGTTCTTC. Protein product: CASSLVATSGSNEQFF. Complete variable domain (other parts from reference TRBV7-8 and TRBJ2-1): GAGVSQSPRYKVAKRGQDVALRCDPISGHVSLFWYQQALGQGPEFLTYFQNEAQLDKSGLPSDRFFAERPEGSVSTLKIQRTQQEDSAVYLCASSLVATSGSNEQFFGPGTRLTVL.

This clonotype was seen at least ten times. The genes are TRBV6-1 and TRBJ1-1, with D unclear. This CDR3 has 15 amino acids. Germline V lookup: CDR1 MNHNS, CDR2 SASEGT. V was trimmed by 4 bases and J by 2 bases, leaving 14 bases between them. DNA of the CDR3: TGTGCCAGCAGTGTCTTACAGACCCTTAACACTGAAGCTTTCTTT. This codes for CASSVLQTLNTEAFF.

On this clonotype: At one boundary the junction diverges from the germline segment, which might be a read error. The V call is TRBV29-1, the J call TRBJ2-2; 11 bases agree with TRBD2. The germline CDR1 and CDR2 sequences are SQVTM and ANQGSEA. The CDR3 has 15 amino acids. The CDR3 DNA is TGCAGCGATGAGGCTAGCGGGAGGCCCGGAGGGGAACTGTTTTTT. It encodes CSDEASGRPGGELFF.

The chain joins TRBV5-1 to TRBJ1-1; D uncertain. V dropped 3 bases and J dropped 1 base, with 13 bases sitting between them. The CDR3 runs 15 residues. CDR1 SGHRS and CDR2 YFSETQ come from the germline V gene. CDR3: CASSSTAVGNTEAFF. For the CDR3, the DNA is TGCGCCAGCAGCTCGACCGCCGTGGGGAACACTGAAGCTTTCTTT.

About this clonotype itself: No conserved phenylalanine or tryptophan is present at the end of the CDR3, so a read error is the likely explanation. The CDR3 DNA is TGTGCCAGCAGCTCCTTGGGTACCGGGATTAGCGGGAGGGTTCTGGAGACCCAGTACCTC. Protein: CASSSLGTGISGRVLETQYL. V gene TRBV11-3 combines with J gene TRBJ2-5, with 11 bases that match TRBD2. This CDR3 has 20 amino acids. CDR1 and CDR2 (germline): SGHNT, YENEEA. The V and J ends lost 4 bases and 5 bases, in that order; junction bases with no gene match: 21.

Note on this clonotype: One end of the junction varies from germline; a read error may be responsible. The chain links TRBV11-2 to TRBJ2-3, with D possibly TRBD1 on 6 matching bases. The length of the CDR3 is 14 residues. The germline gives CDR1 SGHAT, CDR2 FQNNGV. The CDR3 region has the DNA TGTGCCAGTAGCCCCGAATTGGGGGCAGATACGCAGTTTTTT. This translates into CASSPELGADTQFF.

About this clonotype itself: With a much larger clone just one base away, this may be a read error. The V and J genes are TRBV12-3 or TRBV12-4 and TRBJ2-1; 11 bases align to TRBD2. The CDR3 runs to 13 residues. V gave up 8 bases and J gave up 8 bases; unmatched junction bases: 5. The CDR3 reads CASGTSGHDEQFF. The CDR3, as DNA: TGTGCCAGCGGGACTAGCGGACACGATGAGCAGTTCTTC.

Note on this clonotype: This could be a read error, since a much larger clone is one nucleotide away. This chain links TRBV4-1 with TRBJ2-2; 9 bases fit TRBD2. The germline gives CDR1 MGHRA, CDR2 YSYEKL. The CDR3 is made up of 15 amino acids. The CDR3 region is CASSYQTSGTRELFF. The DNA of the CDR3 is TGCGCCAGCAGCTATCAGACTAGCGGCACCCGGGAGCTGTTTTTT.